This T cell receptor (beta chain) was recorded in a study of blood T cell repertoires in COVID-19. The repertoire was sequenced with immunoSEQ multiplex PCR; TCRdb's copy has only in-frame clones and lacks some. The repertoire holds roughly 350,000 clones, with almost 90% as singletons. The sample taken for sequencing was peripheral blood. This clonotype originated in a woman in her 70s with COVID-19, enrolled during active disease.

CDR3 nucleotide sequence: TGTGCCAGTAGCCTTAGGGACAGGGCGAGAGGCAATCAGCCCCAGCATTTT. This encodes CASSLRDRARGNQPQHF. J is TRBJ1-5 and V is TRBV19; TRBD1 aligns across 9 bases. Germline-derived CDR1 and CDR2 are LNHDA and SQIVND (reference sequence). V shed 6 bases and J 2 bases; nucleotides not matched to a gene: 11. This CDR3 has 17 residues.